What follows are 7 T cell receptor beta chains derived from one specimen sequenced in a study of shared clonotypes between healthy human individuals. TCRdb's table, derived via immunoSEQ multiplex PCR, lists solely in-frame clones and lacks some. This sample yields around 510,000 clones, of which approximately 94% are seen a single time; under 0.065% belongs to the top ten. The sequenced sample was naive CD4+ T cells sorted from blood. Subset: CD45RA+ positively selected. The source is a woman aged 25 to 45 in good health.

The chain uses TRBV6-1 and TRBJ2-7; 7 bases match TRBD2. Trimming at V came to 2 bases and at J to 4 bases, leaving 2 bases not matched to a gene. CDR1 MNHNS and CDR2 SASEGT come from the germline V gene. This CDR3 comprises 13 residues. For the CDR3, the DNA is TGTGCCAGCAGTGAACTAGCGGTGTACGAGCAGTACTTC. It encodes CASSELAVYEQYF.

The rearrangement uses TRBV4-1 and TRBJ2-2, with 11 bases aligning to TRBD2. V shed 0 bases and J 9 bases; nucleotides not matched to a gene: 3. In germline, CDR1 is MGHRA, CDR2 YSYEKL. This CDR3 contains 15 residues. The CDR3 reads CASSQDSGRGRELFF. CDR3 in DNA: TGCGCCAGCAGCCAAGATAGCGGGAGGGGCAGGGAGCTGTTTTTT.

This chain joins TRBV5-1 and TRBJ1-2; weak D call: TRBD1 (5 bases). The germline V gene encodes CDR1 SGHRS and CDR2 YFSETQ. The CDR3 length is 16 residues. V gave up 4 bases and J gave up 8 bases, with 24 bases separating them. As DNA, the CDR3 is TGCGCCAGCAGCGTTTTAGGCAGGGCCCTTGTAGGGGGCTACACCTTC. It encodes CASSVLGRALVGGYTF.

This rearrangement joins TRBV9 to TRBJ1-4; possibly TRBD1 for D (5 bases). CDR1 SGDLS and CDR2 YYNGEE come from the germline V gene. The CDR3 contains 13 residues. Trimming left V 0 bases short and J 10 bases short, with 10 bases between. CDR3 bases: TGTGCCAGCAGCGTAGATGAGGGGCGAAAACTGTTTTTT. This sequence encodes CASSVDEGRKLFF.

This clone was picked up one time. The chain recombines TRBV9 with TRBJ1-2; D is ambiguous. Trimming removed 1 base from V and 2 bases from J, with 6 bases in between. Germline V gene lookup returns CDR1 SGDLS and CDR2 YYNGEE. This CDR3 contains 13 residues. Written as DNA, the CDR3 is TGTGCCAGCAGCGTAATAGGGAACTATGGCTACACCTTC. It yields the protein CASSVIGNYGYTF.

The rearrangement uses TRBV6-5 and TRBJ1-1; D gene unclear. The germline gives CDR1 MNHEY, CDR2 SVGAGI. Trimming pared 2 bases from V and 1 base from J, leaving 8 bases between. The CDR3 is made up of 14 amino acids. The CDR3 here is CASSYTTENTEAFF. In DNA, the CDR3 is TGTGCCAGCAGTTACACTACAGAGAACACTGAAGCTTTCTTT.

The chain is built from TRBV27 and TRBJ1-3, with a weak D call TRBD1 (5 bases). The V end lost 5 bases, the J end lost 4 bases, and 15 bases lay between the germline ends. The CDR3 length is 15 residues. Per the germline V gene, CDR1 is MNHEY and CDR2 is SMNVEV (reference sequence). CDR3 in amino acids: CASSPWAGKGNTIYF. In DNA, the CDR3 is TGTGCCAGCAGTCCGTGGGCAGGGAAGGGAAACACCATATATTTT.